This T cell receptor (beta chain) emerged from a study of cytomegalovirus exposure and HLA in healthy donors. Study results and limitations: Later genetic work tied a missense DCLRE1C variant to beta-chain V and J trimming. Per published accounts, TCR beta sequences correctly predicted the HLA-A and HLA-B alleles of most subjects.

Concerning this clone itself: What it binds is unknown.

The PCR employed 60 Vbeta primers together with 13 Jbeta primers. Assay used: immunoSEQ multiplex PCR; TCRdb lists only in-frame clones, some missing. The data contain some 190,000 clones, 70% to 90% of them seen just once; the ten biggest clones take up approximately 2.3%. This CDR3 has 13 amino acids. CDR1 is SGHRS and CDR2 is YFSETQ in the germline V gene. Trimming removed 4 bases at V and 5 bases at J, with 9 bases between. The chain joins TRBV5-1 to TRBJ2-2, with a weak D call TRBD2 (5 bases). Sequencing was done on a sample of PBMCs. This TCR derives from a male donor in good health and CMV-seronegative. Written as DNA, the CDR3 is TGCGCCAGCAGCCTGTGGGAGACCGGGGAGCTGTTTTTT. Its protein product is CASSLWETGELFF.